This T cell receptor beta chain was captured in a study of cytomegalovirus exposure and HLA in healthy donors. The PCR contained 60 Vbeta and 13 Jbeta primers. Only in-frame clones appear in the TCRdb table, and some are missing; sequencing was by immunoSEQ multiplex PCR. The table lists roughly 130,000 clones, 65% to 90% of them singletons, with approximately 11% in the top ten. The CDR3 has 14 amino acids. After removal of 1 base from V and 8 bases from J, the junction contained 4 bases not matched to a gene. Germline CDR1 is SGHTA and CDR2 is FQGTGA. The rearrangement uses TRBV7-3 and TRBJ2-1; 8 positions agree with TRBD2. The sequence came from a male donor in good health and CMV-seropositive. Material for sequencing was PBMCs. CDR3 in amino acids: CASSLIGRGDEQFF. In DNA, the CDR3 is TGTGCCAGCAGCTTAATAGGGCGGGGGGATGAGCAGTTCTTC.